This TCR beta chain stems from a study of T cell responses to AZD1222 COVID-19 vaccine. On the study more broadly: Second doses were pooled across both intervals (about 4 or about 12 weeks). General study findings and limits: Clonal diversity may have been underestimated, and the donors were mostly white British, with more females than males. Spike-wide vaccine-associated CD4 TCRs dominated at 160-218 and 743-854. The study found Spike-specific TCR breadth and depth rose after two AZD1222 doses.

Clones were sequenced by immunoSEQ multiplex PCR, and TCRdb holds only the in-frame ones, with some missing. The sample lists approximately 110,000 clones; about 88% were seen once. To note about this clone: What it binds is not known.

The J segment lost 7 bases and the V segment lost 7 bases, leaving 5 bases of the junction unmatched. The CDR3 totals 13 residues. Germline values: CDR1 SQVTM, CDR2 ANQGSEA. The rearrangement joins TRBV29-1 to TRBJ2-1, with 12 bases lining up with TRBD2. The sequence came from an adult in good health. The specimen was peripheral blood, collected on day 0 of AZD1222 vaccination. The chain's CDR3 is CSAKTSGSNEQFF. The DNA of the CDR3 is TGCAGCGCTAAGACTAGCGGGAGTAATGAGCAGTTCTTC.